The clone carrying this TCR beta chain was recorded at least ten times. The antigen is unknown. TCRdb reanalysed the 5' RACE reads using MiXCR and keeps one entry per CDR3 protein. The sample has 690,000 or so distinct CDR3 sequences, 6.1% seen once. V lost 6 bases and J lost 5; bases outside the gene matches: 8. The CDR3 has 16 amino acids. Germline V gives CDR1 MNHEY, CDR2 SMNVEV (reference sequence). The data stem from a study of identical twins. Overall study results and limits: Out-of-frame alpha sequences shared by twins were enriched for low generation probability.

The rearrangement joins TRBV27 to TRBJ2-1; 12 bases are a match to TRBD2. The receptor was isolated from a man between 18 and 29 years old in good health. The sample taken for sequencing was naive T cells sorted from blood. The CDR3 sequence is CASSRLAGGSHNEQFF. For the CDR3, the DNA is TGTGCCAGCAGCCGCCTAGCGGGAGGGAGCCACAATGAGCAGTTCTTC.